Listed below are T cell receptor beta chains from one sample, sequenced in a study of OX40 agonist ivuxolimab in advanced cancers. TCRdb's table, derived via immunoSEQ multiplex PCR, lists solely in-frame clones and lacks some. The sample includes 66,000 or so clones, more than 65% seen only once; the top ten take almost 4.5%. The sample was CD4+ or CD8+ T cells sorted from blood, taken in a trial of the OX40 agonist ivuxolimab. These receptors were taken from an adult with an advanced solid tumor such as melanoma, head and neck, liver or kidney cancer. Both conserved end residues are part of each CDR3. Each record gives: J gene, V gene, clone size, D gene, CDR3 DNA, CDR3 protein. The D gene is left open where the match is weak. Some rows mark clone size as missing; the rest say once, few, many or name a class of expanded clone.

>TRBJ1-3|TRBV25-1|.|.
TGTGCCAGCCGGACTGGAAACACCATATATTTT
CASRTGNTIYF
>TRBJ2-7|TRBV6-6|.|.
TGTGCCAGCAGGGGCGCGAGGGCCTCCTACGAGCAGTACTTC
CASRGARASYEQYF
>TRBJ1-4|TRBV15|.|.
TGTGCCACCAGCAGGGACCAAAAACCGAATGAAAAACTGTTTTTT
CATSRDQKPNEKLFF
>TRBJ1-4|TRBV2|.|.
TGTGCCAGCTACGGCAGTGAAAAACTGTTTTTT
CASYGSEKLFF
>TRBJ1-1|TRBV19|.|.
TGTGCCAGTAGTATCCAGCCCGGCTTGAACACTGAAGCTTTCTTT
CASSIQPGLNTEAFF
>TRBJ2-3|TRBV27|.|TRBD1
TGTGCCAGCAGTAAGCGAAGGGGGCGAGACATCACAGATACGCAGTATTTT
CASSKRRGRDITDTQYF
>TRBJ1-2|TRBV19|.|TRBD1
TGTGCCAGTAGTACCCGGGACAGGGAGGGCTACACCTTC
CASSTRDREGYTF
>TRBJ1-2|TRBV6-5|.|.
TGTGCCAGCAGTTCGACGAGCTATGGCTACACCTTC
CASSSTSYGYTF
>TRBJ2-2|TRBV9|.|TRBD2
TGTGCCAGCAGCGGGACTAGCGCGAACACCGGGGAGCTGTTTTTT
CASSGTSANTGELFF
>TRBJ2-3|TRBV10-3|.|.
TGTGCCATCAGTGATCCGAGATATGGAAGCACAGATACGCAGTATTTT
CAISDPRYGSTDTQYF
>TRBJ1-6|TRBV5-6|.|TRBD1
TGTGCCAGCAGCTGGGGACAGGGGGTCTATAATTCACCCCTCCACTTT
CASSWGQGVYNSPLHF
>TRBJ2-7|TRBV5-1|.|.
TGCGCCAGCAGCTTGACAGGGCCGCGGTCCTACGAGCAGTACTTC
CASSLTGPRSYEQYF
>TRBJ2-3|TRBV11-2|.|TRBD2
TGTGCCAGCAGCTTCCGACAGCGGGGGGGGGTCACAGATACGCAGTATTTT
CASSFRQRGGVTDTQYF
>TRBJ1-1|TRBV7-2|once|.
TGTGCCAGCAGCTCCCCAGGGTTGGCTGAAGCTTTCTTT
CASSSPGLAEAFF
>TRBJ2-5|TRBV5-8|.|.
TGTGCCGGGAAGACAGGCGTTTATCAAGAGACCCAGTACTTC
CAGKTGVYQETQYF
>TRBJ1-5|TRBV2|.|.
TGTGCCAGCAGGGGGGGAGGGACCATGAATCAGCCCCAGCATTTT
CASRGGGTMNQPQHF
>TRBJ1-5|TRBV19|once|.
TGTGCCAGTACAAGCACCTTTTCCGGCAATCAGCCCCAGCATTTT
CASTSTFSGNQPQHF
>TRBJ2-2|TRBV11-3|.|.
TGTGCCAGCAGCTTAGATCAGGCCTTCACGGCCGGGGAGCTGTTTTTT
CASSLDQAFTAGELFF
>TRBJ1-6|TRBV7-8|few|TRBD1
TGTGCCAGCAGCTTGGGGACAGGATTAGTGAATTCACCCCTCCACTTT
CASSLGTGLVNSPLHF
>TRBJ2-7|TRBV5-1|.|.
TGCGCCACCCTAAGGGGGGACGAGCAGTACTTC
CATLRGDEQYF
>TRBJ2-5|TRBV6-5|.|.
TGTGCCAGCAGAAATACAGGGAGGGAGACCCAGTACTTC
CASRNTGRETQYF
>TRBJ1-4|TRBV9|.|.
TGTGCCAGCAGCCCAGGGGACTTAAGAAAACTGTTTTTT
CASSPGDLRKLFF
>TRBJ2-7|TRBV18|.|TRBD1
TGTGCCAGCTCACCGCGGACAGGGGGCTTTTGGTCCTACGAGCAGTACTTC
CASSPRTGGFWSYEQYF
>TRBJ1-2|TRBV19|.|.
TGTGCCAGTAGTACCCTGGCTCAGGGCTACACCTTC
CASSTLAQGYTF